This T cell receptor (beta chain) is from a study of human T cells and chemical hapten exposure. Across the whole study: The sensitizer, 2% DPC, was used on around 2 cm by around 2 cm of upper inner arm skin. 0.01% DPC was applied to the upper back in patch tests, which were read at 6 days.

Broader study findings: The study found that DPC sensitization did not change TCRs above 1 in 1000 frequency. Correlating positively with patch test score were the PT1 expanded TCR counts.

Sample time point: patch test 1, 2 weeks after DPC sensitization. Treatment described: therapeutic diphenylcyclopropenone sensitization with weekly scalp DPC. One entry per CDR3 protein, called by TCRdb with MiXCR from the RACE reads. This table has approximately 80,000 distinct CDR3 sequences, approximately 12% appearing once. Germline V gene sequence: CDR1 SGHRS, CDR2 YFSETQ. This CDR3 contains 14 residues. Trimming stripped 7 bases from V and 3 bases from J, with 16 bases between. Concerning this clonotype: No antigen is known for it.

This material consisted of whole blood, taken in connection with sensitization to the hapten diphenylcyclopropenone (DPC). This sequence joins TRBV5-1 and TRBJ1-2; unclear D gene. The source of this sequence is a woman in her fifties or sixties with alopecia areata. Some clones in this sample may be carry-over from other donors' samples. Here the CDR3 reads CASRMDPEDYGYTF. Here the CDR3 DNA reads TGCGCCAGCCGTATGGACCCCGAGGACTATGGCTACACCTTC.